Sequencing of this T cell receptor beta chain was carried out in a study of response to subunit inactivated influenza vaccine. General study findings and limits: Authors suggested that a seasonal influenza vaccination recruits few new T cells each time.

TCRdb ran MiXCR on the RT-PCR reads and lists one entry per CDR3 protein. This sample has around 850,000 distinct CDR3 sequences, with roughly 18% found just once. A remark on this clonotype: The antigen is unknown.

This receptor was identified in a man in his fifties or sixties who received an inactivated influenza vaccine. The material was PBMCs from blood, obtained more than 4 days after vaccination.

CDR3 in DNA: TGTGCCAGCAGTGAATTCGGTGGAGGGGGCTCGGAGACCCAGTACTTC. This encodes CASSEFGGGGSETQYF. The chain joins TRBV25-1 to TRBJ2-5, with D perhaps matching TRBD1 (7 bases). CDR1 is MGHDK and CDR2 is SYGVNS in the germline V gene. There are 16 residues in the CDR3. V lost 1 base, J lost 5 bases, and 17 bases lay in between.